Shown below are 26 T cell receptor beta chains from a single sample sequenced in a study of OX40 agonist ivuxolimab in advanced cancers. TCRdb keeps only in-frame clones here, not all; method: immunoSEQ multiplex PCR. In the table there are some 99,000 clones, roughly 83% of which are singletons. The sequenced sample was CD4+ or CD8+ T cells sorted from blood, obtained in a trial of the OX40 agonist ivuxolimab. The receptor source for this set is an adult with an advanced solid tumor such as melanoma, head and neck, liver or kidney cancer.

The chain links TRBV28 to TRBJ2-1; D uncertain. Germline-derived CDR1 and CDR2 are MDHEN and SYDVKM. V was pared by 6 bases and J by 8 bases, with 11 bases between. This CDR3 is built from 12 residues. CDR3 in amino acids: CASRITVDEQFF. In DNA form, the CDR3 reads TGTGCCAGCAGAATAACGGTGGATGAGCAGTTCTTC. The whole variable domain, remainder taken from reference TRBV28 and TRBJ2-1, is DVKVTQSSRYLVKRTGEKVFLECVQDMDHENMFWYRQDPGLGLRLIYFSYDVKMKEKGDIPEGYSVSREKKERFSLILESASTNQTSMYLCASRITVDEQFFGPGTRLTVL.

The chain is built from TRBV7-3 and TRBJ2-7; 10 bases agree with TRBD1. V trimming: 6 bases; J trimming: 5 bases; junction bases outside the gene matches: 4. This CDR3 has 13 residues. From germline, CDR1 is SGHTA and CDR2 FQGTGA. The CDR3 here is CASSRDRGHEQYF. The DNA of the CDR3 is TGTGCCAGCAGTCGAGACAGGGGGCACGAGCAGTACTTC.

The chain is built from TRBV7-9 and TRBJ1-2; unclear D gene. The V end lost 2 bases, the J end lost 0 bases, and 13 bases lay between the germline ends. CDR1 is SEHNR and CDR2 is FQNEAQ in the germline V gene (reference sequence). The CDR3 consists of 16 residues. The CDR3 DNA sequence: TGTGCCAGCAGCTTATGGCACAGCCCTTCTAACTATGGCTACACCTTC. Translating it yields CASSLWHSPSNYGYTF.

The V and J genes are TRBV11-3 and TRBJ2-1; TRBD2 agrees at 10 bases. Trimming removed 2 bases from V and 3 bases from J; junction bases left unmatched: 4. Germline assignment: CDR1 SGHNT and CDR2 YENEEA. There are 16 residues in the CDR3. CDR3: CASSLFSSGSYNEQFF. The CDR3 coding sequence is TGTGCCAGCAGCTTATTCTCTAGCGGGAGCTACAATGAGCAGTTCTTC.

The chain combines TRBV18 with TRBJ2-2; D might be TRBD1 or TRBD2, each matching 5 bases. Germline V gene lookup returns CDR1 KGHSH and CDR2 LQKENI. The CDR3 runs to 16 residues. Trimming removed 3 bases from V and 5 bases from J, with 16 bases in between. This chain's CDR3 is CASSPRGTGGTGELFF. CDR3 nucleotide sequence: TGTGCCAGCTCACCGCGCGGAACAGGAGGAACCGGGGAGCTGTTTTTT.

V and J are TRBV6-5 and TRBJ2-1; D not resolved. The CDR3 is made up of 16 amino acids. Looked up from germline, CDR1 is MNHEY and CDR2 is SVGAGI. Trimming pared 2 bases from V and 1 base from J, leaving 12 bases between. This CDR3 is CASSYPSFGSYNEQFF. For the CDR3, the DNA is TGTGCCAGCAGTTACCCCTCCTTCGGGTCCTACAATGAGCAGTTCTTC.

The chain has TRBV11-2 and TRBJ1-4, with 7 bases matching TRBD1. V lost 4 bases to trimming and J lost 4 bases; unmatched junction nucleotides: 12. The CDR3 has 17 amino acids. Germline V gives CDR1 SGHAT, CDR2 FQNNGV. The CDR3, as DNA: TGTGCCAGCAGCTCATACCCTCTCCGGGACAGTAATGAAAAACTGTTTTTT. It is translated as CASSSYPLRDSNEKLFF.

The chain is built from TRBV6-1 and TRBJ2-3; 10 bases line up with TRBD2. V was clipped by 8 bases and J by 1 base; unmatched bases: 3. CDR3 length: 14 amino acids. Germline assignment: CDR1 MNHNS and CDR2 SASEGT. The CDR3 sequence: CASWLAGGTDTQYF. The DNA for the CDR3 is TGTGCCAGCTGGCTAGCGGGAGGCACAGATACGCAGTATTTT.

The J gene is TRBJ2-3, the V gene TRBV6-1; 8 bases match TRBD2. The V and J ends lost 4 bases and 4 bases, in that order; junction bases with no gene match: 16. Germline V lookup: CDR1 MNHNS, CDR2 SASEGT. CDR3 length: 18 residues. The CDR3 DNA reads TGTGCCAGCAGTGGCGAAGGGGCCGGGAGGGGCTGGGCAGATACGCAGTATTTT. It codes for CASSGEGAGRGWADTQYF.

The V gene is TRBV11-2, the J gene TRBJ2-3; 8 nucleotides align to TRBD2. This CDR3 contains 14 residues. Germline V gene data show CDR1 as SGHAT and CDR2 as FQNNGV. Losses at the gene ends were 8 bases for V and 4 bases for J; bases not matched to a gene: 8. The CDR3 reads CASRTGGPADTQYF. For the CDR3, the DNA is TGTGCCAGCCGAACGGGGGGGCCGGCAGATACGCAGTATTTT.

The rearrangement joins TRBV19 to TRBJ2-7; no definite D call. With 6 bases removed from V and 1 base from J, the gap between germline ends came to 16 bases. This CDR3 has 15 amino acids. The germline gives CDR1 LNHDA, CDR2 SQIVND (reference sequence). The CDR3 here is CASRVEHQQSYEQYF. CDR3 coding DNA: TGTGCCAGTAGAGTGGAGCACCAGCAGTCCTACGAGCAGTACTTC. Full variable domain (remainder filled in from reference TRBV19 and TRBJ2-7): DGGITQSPKYLFRKEGQNVTLSCEQNLNHDAMYWYRQDPGQGLRLIYYSQIVNDFQKGDIAEGYSVSREKKESFPLTVTSAQKNPTAFYLCASRVEHQQSYEQYFGPGTRLTVT.

V and J are TRBV7-2 and TRBJ2-7; D gene unclear. This CDR3 is 11 amino acids long. V lost 6 bases and J lost 3, with 6 bases in between. The germline CDR1 and CDR2 sequences are SGHTA and FQGNSA. CDR3 region: CASSLYYEQYF. The CDR3 DNA reads TGTGCCAGCAGTCTTTACTACGAGCAGTACTTC. The full variable domain, rest sourced from reference TRBV7-2 and TRBJ2-7, is GAGVSQSPSNKVTEKGKDVELRCDPISGHTALYWYRQSLGQGLEFLIYFQGNSAPDKSGLPSDRFSAERTGGSVSTLTIQRTQQEDSAVYLCASSLYYEQYFGPGTRLTVT.

V gene TRBV4-2 combines with J gene TRBJ1-1; no definite D call. Trimming shortened V by 1 base and J by 1 base, and 4 bases separated the two germline ends. Germline V gives CDR1 LGHNA, CDR2 YNFKEQ. There are 13 residues in the CDR3. The DNA of the CDR3 is TGTGCCAGCAGCCAAGCCAGGAACACTGAAGCTTTCTTT. It is translated as CASSQARNTEAFF.

The chain links TRBV19 to TRBJ2-3, with 7 bases matching TRBD1. The trim removed 5 bases at V and 2 bases at J, leaving 10 bases unmatched. CDR3 length equals 16 residues. Germline lookup yields CDR1 LNHDA and CDR2 SQIVND (reference sequence). CDR3 in DNA: TGTGCCAGTAGTGTTTCAAAGGGGGCCTCCACAGATACGCAGTATTTT. Its translation is CASSVSKGASTDTQYF.

The chain joins TRBV30 to TRBJ1-1; D not certain. This CDR3 contains 14 residues. Trimming left V 2 bases short and J 5 bases short, with 15 bases between. Germline V gene data show CDR1 as GTSNPN and CDR2 as SVGIG (reference sequence). The CDR3 DNA reads TGTGCCTGGAGTCTAATAGGTGGTAAGACTGAAGCTTTCTTT. Translated, it gives CAWSLIGGKTEAFF.

The chain has TRBV6-5 and TRBJ1-4; D call uncertain. The CDR3 has 11 residues. Germline loops: CDR1 MNHEY, CDR2 SVGAGI. Trimming took off 10 bases at V and 4 bases at J, with 7 bases between the two ends. This chain's CDR3 is CATRVNEKLFF. CDR3 bases: TGTGCCACACGAGTTAATGAAAAACTGTTTTTT.

In its sample, this clone was seen a few times. V usage is TRBV10-1 and J usage is TRBJ2-7; 8 nucleotides agree with TRBD1. CDR1 WNHNN and CDR2 SYGVQD come from the germline V gene (reference sequence). The V segment lost 6 bases and the J segment 6 bases; nucleotides outside the gene matches: 7. This CDR3 has 13 amino acids. This chain's CDR3 is CASSPGGAAEQYF. The CDR3 region has the DNA TGCGCCAGCAGCCCAGGGGGCGCAGCCGAGCAGTACTTC.

As concerns this clone: The sample holds other DNA sequences that translate to the same CDR3. This sequence joins TRBV7-2 and TRBJ2-7; 9 positions agree with TRBD1. CDR3 length: 14 residues. Germline V lookup: CDR1 SGHTA, CDR2 FQGNSA. V lost 3 bases to trimming and J lost 4 bases; unmatched junction nucleotides: 4. The CDR3 reads CASSLGQGGYEQYF. The CDR3 DNA follows: TGTGCCAGCAGCTTGGGACAGGGCGGATACGAGCAGTACTTC.

The V and J genes are TRBV18 and TRBJ1-1, with D possibly TRBD1 on 5 matching bases. Trimming removed 2 bases at V and 1 base at J, with 8 bases between. Germline assignment: CDR1 KGHSH and CDR2 LQKENI. The length of the CDR3 is 14 residues. The CDR3 DNA reads as TGTGCCAGCTCACCATCTAGGGGGAACACTGAAGCTTTCTTT. Translation gives CASSPSRGNTEAFF.

This clone has just one count. The chain couples TRBV11-2 to TRBJ2-5; D perhaps matches TRBD2 (6 bases). V was trimmed by 5 bases and J by 4 bases, leaving 11 bases between them. The V gene's germline CDR1 is SGHAT and CDR2 FQNNGV. The CDR3 covers 13 residues. The CDR3 is CASSRGTRETQYF. The DNA of the CDR3 is TGTGCCAGCAGCCGGGGGACTCGAGAGACCCAGTACTTC.

The chain has TRBV27 and TRBJ1-3; D ambiguous. The germline V gene has CDR1 MNHEY and CDR2 SMNVEV (reference sequence). Trimming shortened V by 3 bases and J by 0 bases, and 9 bases separated the two germline ends. This CDR3 region has 15 residues. Written as DNA, the CDR3 is TGTGCCAGCAGTTTTCTCCCGATCTCTGGAAACACCATATATTTT. Protein: CASSFLPISGNTIYF.

The rearrangement links TRBV4-3 to TRBJ2-2; perhaps TRBD2 as D (5 bases). The V gene's germline CDR1 is LGHNA and CDR2 YSLEER. V gave up 2 bases and J gave up 1 base, with 8 bases separating them. This CDR3 region has 15 residues. This CDR3 is CASSQTGKNTGELFF. As DNA, the CDR3 is TGCGCCAGCAGCCAAACCGGGAAGAACACCGGGGAGCTGTTTTTT.

The CDR3 loop is CASSLWTSGTGNQDTQYF. For the CDR3, the DNA is TGTGCCAGCTCACTCTGGACTAGCGGGACTGGGAACCAAGATACGCAGTATTTT. The gene calls are TRBV18 and TRBJ2-3; 12 bases are a match to TRBD2. The V gene's germline CDR1 is KGHSH and CDR2 LQKENI. V shed 4 bases and J 5 bases; nucleotides not matched to a gene: 13. The CDR3 covers 18 residues.

The chain is built from TRBV13 and TRBJ2-6; D perhaps matches TRBD2 (5 bases). The germline V gene has CDR1 PRHDT and CDR2 FYEKMQ (reference sequence). This CDR3 is built from 15 residues. V was pared by 3 bases and J by 4 bases, with 10 bases between. The CDR3: CASSFRDPGANVLTF. The CDR3 coding sequence is TGTGCCAGCAGCTTTCGGGATCCCGGGGCCAACGTCCTGACTTTC.

This clone was seen a handful of times. This chain uses TRBV10-2 with TRBJ2-2; 10 bases are a match to TRBD2. From germline, CDR1 is WSHSY and CDR2 SAAADI. V was clipped by 5 bases and J by 7 bases; unmatched bases: 7. The CDR3 is 15 amino acids. This chain's CDR3 is CASSSSGGAVGELFF. The CDR3 DNA reads as TGCGCCAGCAGTTCCAGCGGGGGGGCCGTCGGGGAGCTGTTTTTT.

The gene calls are TRBV7-2 and TRBJ1-5; unclear D gene. Per the germline V gene, CDR1 is SGHTA and CDR2 is FQGNSA. The ends were cut back, 1 base at V and 3 bases at J, with 7 bases in the middle. The CDR3 extends over 14 amino acids. In DNA, the CDR3 is TGTGCCAGCAGCTTAGTGAGTTTCAATCAGCCCCAGCATTTT. Translating it yields CASSLVSFNQPQHF.